Listed below are T cell receptor beta chains from one sample, sequenced in a study of CD8 T cells in Susac syndrome. TCRdb ran MiXCR on the immunoSEQ multiplex PCR reads and lists one entry per CDR3 protein. The data contain more than 100,000 distinct CDR3 sequences, 90% to 95% of them seen just once; the ten biggest clones take up over 0.1%. The sequencing input was CD4+ T cells from PBMCs. These TCRs come from a human donor in good health. CDR3s include the opening cysteine and the closing phenylalanine or tryptophan. A D gene is named only where the DNA matches it firmly. A clone size is listed for some rows: how often the clone was seen (once, few, many), or a class if it is expanded.

V	size	D	J	CDR3	DNA
TRBV19	-	-	TRBJ2-7	CASSTGSYEQYF	TGTGCCAGTAGTACAGGGAGTTACGAGCAGTACTTC
TRBV7-6	-	TRBD1	TRBJ2-3	CASSFGSGTGSPDTQYF	TGTGCCAGCAGCTTCGGCTCCGGGACAGGGAGCCCAGATACGCAGTATTTT
TRBV27	once	-	TRBJ1-5	CASSPPGAPQHF	TGTGCCAGCAGTCCCCCGGGGGCGCCCCAGCATTTT
TRBV5-4	once	-	TRBJ2-6	CASSLDRTSGANVLTF	TGTGCCAGCAGCTTGGATCGCACATCTGGGGCCAACGTCCTGACTTTC
TRBV5-1	-	-	TRBJ1-2	CASSLENTGYGYTF	TGCGCCAGCAGCTTGGAGAACACCGGCTATGGCTACACCTTC
TRBV29-1	-	-	TRBJ1-3	CSVALTGNTIYF	TGCAGCGTTGCCCTCACTGGAAACACCATATATTTT
TRBV7-2	once	-	TRBJ1-1	CASSRSGRTNTEAFF	TGTGCCAGCAGCCGCTCCGGGCGGACGAACACTGAAGCTTTCTTT
TRBV18	-	TRBD2	TRBJ2-3	CASSPWTSGRLDTQYF	TGTGCCAGCTCACCATGGACTAGCGGGAGATTAGATACGCAGTATTTT
TRBV7-9	once	TRBD1	TRBJ1-1	CASSLETGAEAFF	TGTGCCAGCAGCTTAGAAACAGGGGCTGAAGCTTTCTTT
TRBV7-2	-	-	TRBJ2-6	CASSLARAAGANVLTF	TGTGCCAGCAGCTTAGCGCGGGCAGCTGGGGCCAACGTCCTGACTTTC
TRBV20-1	-	-	TRBJ2-1	CSATKSLDPRQFF	TGCAGTGCTACTAAGTCCCTAGATCCTCGGCAGTTCTTC
TRBV30	-	-	TRBJ2-3	CAWSVSGLTDTQYF	TGTGCCTGGAGTGTATCCGGGCTCACAGATACGCAGTATTTT
TRBV12-3/TRBV12-4	-	-	TRBJ1-5	CASSFRSYSNQPQHF	TGTGCCAGCAGTTTCAGATCCTATAGCAATCAGCCCCAGCATTTT
TRBV19	-	TRBD1	TRBJ1-2	CASSDRADAYGYTF	TGTGCCAGTAGTGACAGGGCCGACGCTTATGGCTACACCTTC
TRBV2	-	TRBD2	TRBJ2-1	CASSESGNNEQFF	TGTGCCAGCAGTGAAAGCGGGAACAATGAGCAGTTCTTC
TRBV5-1	-	-	TRBJ2-4	CAGPRGGPNIQYF	TGCGCCGGGCCTAGGGGGGGGCCCAACATTCAGTACTTC
TRBV3-1	-	TRBD2	TRBJ2-1	CASSHTSDSPNEQFF	TGTGCCAGCAGTCACACTAGCGATTCACCCAATGAGCAGTTCTTC
TRBV2	-	TRBD1	TRBJ1-1	CATLLDRGASTEAFF	TGTGCCACCCTTTTGGACAGGGGGGCTTCTACTGAAGCTTTCTTT
TRBV28	-	-	TRBJ2-1	CASSPTINNEQFF	TGTGCCAGCAGCCCCACTATCAACAATGAGCAGTTCTTC
TRBV10-3	-	TRBD1	TRBJ2-3	CAISDRQGPDTQYF	TGTGCCATCAGTGACCGACAGGGTCCAGATACGCAGTATTTT
TRBV15	-	TRBD2	TRBJ2-7	CATSRIGFQESTSGIHSYEQYF	TGTGCCACCAGCAGAATCGGGTTTCAGGAATCGACTAGCGGGATTCACTCCTACGAGCAGTACTTC
TRBV24-1	-	TRBD2	TRBJ2-3	CATSDGEREVSSTDTQYF	TGTGCCACCAGTGATGGAGAGCGGGAGGTATCTAGCACAGATACGCAGTATTTT
TRBV12-3/TRBV12-4	-	-	TRBJ1-1	CASSPLSYTEAFF	TGTGCCAGCAGTCCCTTGAGCTACACTGAAGCTTTCTTT
TRBV5-1	-	-	TRBJ2-3	CASSLPGLDTQYF	TGCGCCAGCAGCTTGCCCGGCCTGGATACGCAGTATTTT
TRBV7-2	-	-	TRBJ1-2	CASSLTTGTRGYTF	TGTGCCAGCAGTTTGACTACAGGGACCCGCGGCTACACCTTC
TRBV24-1	-	-	TRBJ2-1	CATSDPGGMAYNEQFF	TGTGCCACCAGTGATCCCGGAGGGATGGCATACAATGAGCAGTTCTTC
TRBV6-5	-	-	TRBJ1-1	CASSRTFMNTEAFF	TGTGCCAGCAGTAGGACATTCATGAACACTGAAGCTTTCTTT
TRBV5-4	few	-	TRBJ2-3	CASSLVPGTTDTQYF	TGTGCCAGCAGCTTGGTTCCGGGTACCACAGATACGCAGTATTTT
TRBV5-6	-	TRBD1	TRBJ2-1	CASSLPKGQGVWEQFF	TGTGCCAGCAGCTTGCCAAAGGGACAGGGTGTATGGGAGCAGTTCTTC
TRBV29-1	-	-	TRBJ1-2	CSVEDVDGYTF	TGCAGCGTTGAAGATGTGGATGGCTACACCTTC
TRBV28	-	-	TRBJ2-1	CASSRFRDQNEQFF	TGTGCCAGCAGTAGATTCCGGGACCAGAATGAGCAGTTCTTC
TRBV3-1	once	-	TRBJ1-2	CASSQGQGSVYGYTF	TGTGCCAGCAGCCAAGGTCAGGGGTCTGTCTATGGCTACACCTTC
TRBV7-9	-	-	TRBJ2-2	CASSLRGGELFF	TGTGCCAGCAGCTTACGGGGCGGGGAGCTGTTTTTT
TRBV7-9	-	TRBD1	TRBJ1-1	CASSSQGVGTEAFF	TGTGCCAGCAGCTCACAGGGGGTTGGCACTGAAGCTTTCTTT
TRBV3-1	-	-	TRBJ2-6	CASSRGASSGANVLTF	TGTGCCAGCAGCCGGGGGGCCAGCTCTGGGGCCAACGTCCTGACTTTC
TRBV27	-	-	TRBJ1-5	CASRERAVNQPQHF	TGTGCCAGCAGGGAACGGGCCGTTAATCAGCCCCAGCATTTT
TRBV18	-	-	TRBJ1-1	CASSPQATNTEAFF	TGTGCCAGCTCACCACAGGCAACGAACACTGAAGCTTTCTTT
TRBV12-3/TRBV12-4	-	-	TRBJ1-3	CASSLGGPGNTIYF	TGTGCCAGCAGTCTTGGGGGGCCTGGAAACACCATATATTTT
TRBV6-1	-	TRBD1	TRBJ1-2	CASSMGTGPYGYTF	TGTGCCAGTTCGATGGGGACAGGTCCTTATGGCTACACCTTC
TRBV7-2	-	-	TRBJ2-2	CASRKGDLEKELFF	TGTGCCAGCAGGAAAGGGGACCTCGAGAAGGAGCTGTTTTTT
TRBV4-1	-	TRBD1	TRBJ2-7	CASSRGQESSYEQYF	TGCGCCAGCAGCCGCGGACAGGAGAGCTCCTACGAGCAGTACTTC
TRBV6-2/TRBV6-3	-	TRBD2	TRBJ2-1	CASSSGTSGLLLISYEQFF	TGTGCCAGCAGTTCCGGGACTAGCGGGCTACTGCTGATCTCCTATGAGCAGTTCTTC
TRBV20-1	-	-	TRBJ2-5	CSAPGIRQETQYF	TGCAGTGCCCCGGGGATCCGTCAAGAGACCCAGTACTTC
TRBV7-2	-	-	TRBJ2-7	CASSLGSLRVNEQYF	TGTGCCAGCAGCTTAGGAAGTCTCAGGGTAAACGAGCAGTACTTC
TRBV27	-	-	TRBJ1-5	CASSTSTGGAGYSNQPQHF	-
TRBV5-1	-	-	TRBJ2-7	CASSLGGADYEQYF	TGCGCCAGCAGCTTGGGAGGGGCTGACTACGAGCAGTACTTC
TRBV15	-	-	TRBJ2-7	CATSRDLGEQYF	TGTGCCACCAGCAGAGATTTGGGCGAGCAGTACTTC
TRBV5-1	-	-	TRBJ1-1	CASRMMQVGNTEAFF	TGCGCCAGCAGAATGATGCAGGTCGGGAACACTGAAGCTTTCTTT
TRBV15	-	-	TRBJ2-6	CATSSMRSSGANVLTF	TGTGCCACCAGCAGTATGAGGAGCTCTGGGGCCAACGTCCTGACTTTC